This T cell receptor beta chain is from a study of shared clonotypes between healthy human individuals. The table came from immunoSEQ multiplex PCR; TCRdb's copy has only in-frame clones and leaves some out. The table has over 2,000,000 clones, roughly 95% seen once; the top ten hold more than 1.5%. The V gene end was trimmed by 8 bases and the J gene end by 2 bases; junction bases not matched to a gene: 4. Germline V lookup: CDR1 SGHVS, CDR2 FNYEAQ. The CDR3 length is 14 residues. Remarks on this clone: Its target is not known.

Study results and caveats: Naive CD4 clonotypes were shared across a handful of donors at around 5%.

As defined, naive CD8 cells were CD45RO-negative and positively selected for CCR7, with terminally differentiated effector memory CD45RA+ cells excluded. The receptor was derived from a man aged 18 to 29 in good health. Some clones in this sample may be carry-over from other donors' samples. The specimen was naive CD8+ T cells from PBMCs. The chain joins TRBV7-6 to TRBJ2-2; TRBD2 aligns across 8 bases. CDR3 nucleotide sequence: TGTGCCAGCCGGGGGGGCGGTAACACCGGGGAGCTGTTTTTT. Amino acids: CASRGGGNTGELFF.